This T cell receptor (beta chain) was captured by sequencing in a study of T cell clones after liver transplantation. Measured with immunoSEQ multiplex PCR; TCRdb has only the in-frame clones, and not every one. The sample yields about 68,000 clones, about 91% seen once. Germline CDR1 reads SGHTA; CDR2 reads FQGNSA. V was clipped by 5 bases and J by 10 bases; unmatched bases: 8. The length of the CDR3 is 14 residues. This TCR was recovered from a human patient who received a liver transplant. Some T cells here may be from the graft donor. The sequencing here drew on CD4+ T cells from blood, taken around 27 months after liver transplant. This sequence joins TRBV7-2 and TRBJ2-1, with TRBD1 identical over 10 bases. This chain's CDR3 is CASSPDRGGGEQFF. The CDR3 nucleotides read TGTGCCAGCAGCCCGGACAGGGGGGGAGGGGAGCAGTTCTTC.